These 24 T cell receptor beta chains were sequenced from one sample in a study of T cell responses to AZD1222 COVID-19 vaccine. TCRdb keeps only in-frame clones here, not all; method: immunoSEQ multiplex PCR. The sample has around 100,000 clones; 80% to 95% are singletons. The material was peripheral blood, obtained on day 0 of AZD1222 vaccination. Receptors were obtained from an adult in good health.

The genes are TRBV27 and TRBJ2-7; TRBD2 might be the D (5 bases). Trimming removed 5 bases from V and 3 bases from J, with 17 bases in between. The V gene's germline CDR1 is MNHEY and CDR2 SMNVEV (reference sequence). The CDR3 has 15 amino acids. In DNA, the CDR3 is TGTGCCAGCAGTCGTAGCGCGGTTGGTGACTACGAGCAGTACTTC. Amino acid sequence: CASSRSAVGDYEQYF.

The CDR3 region is CASSPSDSGNTIYF. For the CDR3, the DNA is TGTGCCAGTAGTCCCTCGGACTCTGGAAACACCATATATTTT. The genes are TRBV19 and TRBJ1-3; D uncertain. This CDR3 is built from 14 residues. The germline V gene has CDR1 LNHDA and CDR2 SQIVND (reference sequence). The V and J ends lost 5 bases and 0 bases respectively, with 8 bases between them.

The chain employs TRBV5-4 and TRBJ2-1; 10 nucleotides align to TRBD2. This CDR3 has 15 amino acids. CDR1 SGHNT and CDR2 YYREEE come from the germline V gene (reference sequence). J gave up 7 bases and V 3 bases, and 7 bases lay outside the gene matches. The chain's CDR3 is CASSWLAGAGNEQFF. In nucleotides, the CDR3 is TGTGCCAGCAGCTGGCTAGCGGGAGCTGGAAATGAGCAGTTCTTC.

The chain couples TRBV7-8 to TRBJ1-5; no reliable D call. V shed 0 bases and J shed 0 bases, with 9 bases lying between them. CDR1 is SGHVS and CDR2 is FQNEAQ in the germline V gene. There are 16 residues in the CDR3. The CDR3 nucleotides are TGTGCCAGCAGCTTAGCCTACGTAAATAGCAATCAGCCCCAGCATTTT. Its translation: CASSLAYVNSNQPQHF.

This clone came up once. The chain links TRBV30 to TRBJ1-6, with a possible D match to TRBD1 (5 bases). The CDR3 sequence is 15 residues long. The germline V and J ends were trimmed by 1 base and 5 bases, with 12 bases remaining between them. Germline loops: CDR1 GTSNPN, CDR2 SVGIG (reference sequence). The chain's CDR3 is CAWSEWGRDNSPLHF. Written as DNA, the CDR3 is TGTGCCTGGAGTGAATGGGGGAGGGATAATTCACCCCTCCACTTT.

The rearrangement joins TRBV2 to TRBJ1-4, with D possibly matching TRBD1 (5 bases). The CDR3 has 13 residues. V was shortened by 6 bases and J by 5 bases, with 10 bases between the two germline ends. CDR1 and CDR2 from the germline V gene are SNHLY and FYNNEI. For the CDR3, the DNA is TGTGCCAGCAGCAGGGACTTCAATGAAAAACTGTTTTTT. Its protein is CASSRDFNEKLFF.

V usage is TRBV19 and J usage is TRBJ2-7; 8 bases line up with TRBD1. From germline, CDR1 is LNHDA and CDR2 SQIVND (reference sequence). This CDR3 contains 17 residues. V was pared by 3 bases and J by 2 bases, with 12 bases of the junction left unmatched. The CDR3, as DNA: TGTGCCAGTAGTATTCATTTCGGGACAGGTCTGCCCTACGAGCAGTACTTC. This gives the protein CASSIHFGTGLPYEQYF.

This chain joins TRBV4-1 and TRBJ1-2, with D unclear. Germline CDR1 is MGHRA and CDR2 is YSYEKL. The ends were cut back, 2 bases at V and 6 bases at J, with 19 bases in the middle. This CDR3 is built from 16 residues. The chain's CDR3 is CASSQLKGQEKNGYTF. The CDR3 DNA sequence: TGCGCCAGCAGCCAACTTAAAGGGCAGGAAAAGAATGGCTACACCTTC.

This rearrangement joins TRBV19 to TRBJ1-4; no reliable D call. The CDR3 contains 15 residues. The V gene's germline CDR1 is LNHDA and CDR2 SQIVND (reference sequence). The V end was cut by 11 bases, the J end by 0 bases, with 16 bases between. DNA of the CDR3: TGTGCCTCCAGCACCGGAATAGCAACTAATGAAAAACTGTTTTTT. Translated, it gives CASSTGIATNEKLFF.

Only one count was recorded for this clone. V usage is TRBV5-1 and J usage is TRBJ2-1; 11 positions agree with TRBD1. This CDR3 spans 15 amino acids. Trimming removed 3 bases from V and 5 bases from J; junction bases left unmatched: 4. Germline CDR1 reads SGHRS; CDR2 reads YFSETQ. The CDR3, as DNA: TGCGCCAGCAGCTGGTCGGGACAGGGGGACAATGAGCAGTTCTTC. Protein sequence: CASSWSGQGDNEQFF.

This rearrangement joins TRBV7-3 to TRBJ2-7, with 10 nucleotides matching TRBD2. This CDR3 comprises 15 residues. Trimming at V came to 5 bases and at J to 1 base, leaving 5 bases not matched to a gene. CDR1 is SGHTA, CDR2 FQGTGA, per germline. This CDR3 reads CASSPGLAASYEQYF. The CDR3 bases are TGTGCCAGCAGCCCTGGACTAGCGGCGTCCTACGAGCAGTACTTC.

CDR3 bases: TGTGCCAGCAGTCAAGAGGGTGGGGGTTCCTACGAGCAGTACTTC. The encoded protein is CASSQEGGGSYEQYF. J is TRBJ2-7 and V is TRBV6-6; the D call may be TRBD1 or TRBD2 (5 bases each). This CDR3 is built from 15 residues. Germline V gives CDR1 MNHNY, CDR2 SVGAGI (reference sequence). V was shortened by 5 bases and J by 1 base, with 15 bases between the two germline ends.

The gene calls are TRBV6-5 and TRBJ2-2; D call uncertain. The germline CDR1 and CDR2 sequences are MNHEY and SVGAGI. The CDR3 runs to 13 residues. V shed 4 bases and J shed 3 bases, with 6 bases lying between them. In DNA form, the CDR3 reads TGTGCCAGCAGTTTTCAAGACACCGGGGAGCTGTTTTTT. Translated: CASSFQDTGELFF.

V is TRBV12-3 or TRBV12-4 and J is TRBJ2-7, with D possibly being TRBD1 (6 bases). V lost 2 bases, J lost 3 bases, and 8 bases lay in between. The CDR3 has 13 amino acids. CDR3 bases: TGTGCCAGCAGTTTAAACAGGGACTACGAGCAGTACTTC. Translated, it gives CASSLNRDYEQYF.

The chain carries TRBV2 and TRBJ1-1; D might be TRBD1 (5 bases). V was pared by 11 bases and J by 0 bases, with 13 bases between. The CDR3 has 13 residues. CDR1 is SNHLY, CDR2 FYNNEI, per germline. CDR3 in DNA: TGTGCCGGTTCCCGACAGCTGAACACTGAAGCTTTCTTT. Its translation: CAGSRQLNTEAFF.

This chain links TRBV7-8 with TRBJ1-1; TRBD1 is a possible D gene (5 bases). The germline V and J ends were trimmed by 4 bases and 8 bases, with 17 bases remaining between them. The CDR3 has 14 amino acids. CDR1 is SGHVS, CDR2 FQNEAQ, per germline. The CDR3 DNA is TGTGCCAGCAGCTCCCTCCCGACGCCAGGGGAAGCTTTCTTT. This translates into CASSSLPTPGEAFF.

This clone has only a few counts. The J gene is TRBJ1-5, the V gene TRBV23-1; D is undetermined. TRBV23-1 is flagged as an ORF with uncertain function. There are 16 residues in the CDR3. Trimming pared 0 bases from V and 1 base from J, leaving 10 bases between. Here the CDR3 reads CASSQSKGASNQPQHF. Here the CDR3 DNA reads TGCGCCAGCAGTCAATCGAAGGGCGCCAGCAATCAGCCCCAGCATTTT.

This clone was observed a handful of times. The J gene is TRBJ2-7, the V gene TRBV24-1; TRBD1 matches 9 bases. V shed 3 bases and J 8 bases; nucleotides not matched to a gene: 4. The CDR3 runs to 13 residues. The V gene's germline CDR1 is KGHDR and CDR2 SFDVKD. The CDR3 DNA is TGTGCCACCAGTGATCCAGGGACAGGGCAGCAGTACTTC. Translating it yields CATSDPGTGQQYF.

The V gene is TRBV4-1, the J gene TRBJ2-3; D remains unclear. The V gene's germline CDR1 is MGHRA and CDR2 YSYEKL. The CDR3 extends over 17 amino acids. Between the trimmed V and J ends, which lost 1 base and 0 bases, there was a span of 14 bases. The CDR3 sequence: CASSQVWVPRSTDTQYF. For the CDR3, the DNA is TGCGCCAGCAGCCAAGTCTGGGTACCCAGGAGCACAGATACGCAGTATTTT.

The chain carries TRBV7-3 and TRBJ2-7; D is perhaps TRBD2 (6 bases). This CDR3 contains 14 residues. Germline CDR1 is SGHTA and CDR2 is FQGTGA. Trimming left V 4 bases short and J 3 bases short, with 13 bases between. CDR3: CASSSGSGLYEQYF. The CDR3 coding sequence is TGTGCCAGCAGCTCGGGATCGGGACTCTACGAGCAGTACTTC.

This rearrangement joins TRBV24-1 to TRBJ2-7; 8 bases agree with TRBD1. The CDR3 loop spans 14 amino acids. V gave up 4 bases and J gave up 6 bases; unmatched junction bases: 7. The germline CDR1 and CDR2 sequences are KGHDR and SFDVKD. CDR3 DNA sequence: TGTGCCACCAGTGACAACAGGGGGTTATCCGAGCAGTACTTC. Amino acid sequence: CATSDNRGLSEQYF.

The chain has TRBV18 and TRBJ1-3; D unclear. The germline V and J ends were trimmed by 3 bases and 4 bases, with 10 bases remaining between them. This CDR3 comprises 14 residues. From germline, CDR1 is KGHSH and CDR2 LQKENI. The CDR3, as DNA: TGTGCCAGCTCACCCCGGACCGAAGGAAACACCATATATTTT. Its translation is CASSPRTEGNTIYF.

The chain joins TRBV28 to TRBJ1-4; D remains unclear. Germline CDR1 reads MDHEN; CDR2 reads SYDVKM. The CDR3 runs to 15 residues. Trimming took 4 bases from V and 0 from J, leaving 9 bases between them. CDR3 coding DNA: TGTGCCAGCAGTTCATACCTCGCAACTAATGAAAAACTGTTTTTT. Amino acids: CASSSYLATNEKLFF.

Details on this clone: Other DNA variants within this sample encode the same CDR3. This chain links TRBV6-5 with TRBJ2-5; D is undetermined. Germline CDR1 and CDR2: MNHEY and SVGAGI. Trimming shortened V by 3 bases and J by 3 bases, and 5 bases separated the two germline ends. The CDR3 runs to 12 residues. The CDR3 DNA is TGTGCCAGCAGTTATGGGGAAGAGACCCAGTACTTC. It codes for CASSYGEETQYF.